A selection of T cell receptor beta chains follows, all from one sample in a study of cytomegalovirus exposure and HLA in healthy donors. TCRdb's table, derived via immunoSEQ multiplex PCR, lists solely in-frame clones and lacks some. The sample has roughly 100,000 clones, roughly 71% seen once; the top ten hold around 2.7%. The sample was PBMCs. The source is a male donor in good health and CMV-seropositive. Both conserved end residues are part of each CDR3. The D gene is left open where the match is weak. Some rows have no size entry. The others give once, few or many, or a class for an expanded clone.

length	D	V	J	size	CDR3	DNA
13	-	TRBV29-1	TRBJ2-5	-	CSVCPRRGETQYF	TGCAGCGTATGCCCGAGAAGGGGAGAGACCCAGTACTTC
16	TRBD1	TRBV11-1	TRBJ2-4	-	CASSSTWDRSGNIQYF	TGTGCCAGCAGCTCTACCTGGGACAGGTCAGGGAACATTCAGTACTTC
17	TRBD2	TRBV7-2	TRBJ2-1	-	CASSLRYTSGGHNEQFF	TGTGCCAGCAGCTTACGCTATACTAGCGGGGGCCACAATGAGCAGTTCTTC
14	-	TRBV19	TRBJ1-1	-	CASRHPGGVGEAFF	TGTGCCAGTAGGCACCCGGGGGGCGTGGGTGAAGCTTTCTTT
14	TRBD1	TRBV28	TRBJ1-2	-	CASSFLDRAYGYTF	TGTGCCAGCAGTTTCCTGGACAGGGCTTATGGCTACACCTTC
15	-	TRBV7-2	TRBJ2-5	-	CASSLNRARGETQYF	TGTGCCAGCAGCTTAAATAGGGCAAGGGGAGAGACCCAGTACTTC
15	TRBD1	TRBV5-5	TRBJ1-1	few	CASSFQQGVNTEAFF	TGTGCCAGCAGCTTCCAGCAGGGGGTGAACACTGAAGCTTTCTTT
12	-	TRBV29-1	TRBJ2-7	-	CSVVSISRIQDF	TGCAGCGTTGTAAGCATATCCAGAATCCAGGACTTC
14	-	TRBV2	TRBJ1-2	-	CASSRTGLFYGYTF	TGTGCCAGCAGTCGAACCGGACTGTTCTATGGCTACACCTTC
14	TRBD2	TRBV5-1	TRBJ2-7	-	CASRPVAGRYEQYF	TGCGCCAGCAGGCCCGTAGCGGGACGCTACGAGCAGTACTTC
14	TRBD1	TRBV27	TRBJ1-4	-	CASSLWGGQGELFF	TGTGCCAGCAGTTTATGGGGGGGACAGGGTGAACTGTTTTTT
14	-	TRBV28	TRBJ1-4	-	CASSFQGPNEKLFF	TGTGCCAGCAGTTTCCAGGGCCCTAATGAAAAACTGTTTTTT
16	TRBD1	TRBV4-2	TRBJ2-7	-	CASSQLTGTGAYEQYF	TGTGCCAGCAGCCAACTAACCGGGACAGGGGCCTACGAGCAGTACTTC
16	TRBD1	TRBV9	TRBJ2-1	-	CASSRTGGNIYNEQFF	TGTGCCAGCAGCAGAACAGGGGGCAATATCTACAATGAGCAGTTCTTC
12	-	TRBV4-1	TRBJ2-3	-	CASSQRSDTQYF	TGCGCCAGCAGCCAACGGTCAGATACGCAGTATTTT
16	-	TRBV7-2	TRBJ2-5	few	CASSLGIPGAKETQYF	TGTGCCAGCAGCTTAGGAATCCCGGGAGCTAAAGAGACCCAGTACTTC
14	-	TRBV9	TRBJ1-5	-	CASSVEGDHQPQHF	TGTGCCAGCAGCGTAGAGGGGGATCATCAGCCCCAGCATTTT
19	TRBD2	TRBV4-2	TRBJ2-4	-	CASSQEPQTSGGNKNIQYF	TGTGCCAGCAGCCAAGAACCCCAGACTAGCGGGGGAAACAAAAACATTCAGTACTTC
15	TRBD2	TRBV6-6	TRBJ2-7	-	CASSYLAGGIYEQYF	TGTGCCAGCAGTTACCTGGCGGGGGGGATCTACGAGCAGTACTTC
14	TRBD1	TRBV13	TRBJ1-1	once	CASSRGQGDTEAFF	TGTGCCAGCAGCCGCGGGCAGGGGGACACTGAAGCTTTCTTT